This T cell receptor (beta chain) was sequenced for a study of blood T cell repertoires in COVID-19. This clone showed up just a few times. Here immunoSEQ multiplex PCR was the method, and the copy in TCRdb shows in-frame clones only, minus some. The sample has about 220,000 clones, about 79% seen once; the top ten hold around 3.4%. The germline CDR1 and CDR2 sequences are GTSNPN and SVGIG (reference sequence). Trimming removed 0 bases from V and 0 bases from J, with 6 bases in between. This CDR3 comprises 14 residues. Each participant's cohort was designated according to participant-reported clinical history. Each recovered donor of Cohort 3 presented with two negative PCRs, clearance, or symptom resolution.

This TCR was sampled from a woman in her fifties or sixties who had recovered from COVID-19. V and J are TRBV30 and TRBJ2-1; D call uncertain. Source material: PBMCs or T cells enriched from blood (not recorded which). Here the CDR3 reads CAWSVGSSYNEQFF. The CDR3 DNA follows: TGTGCCTGGAGTGTTGGTAGCTCCTACAATGAGCAGTTCTTC.